This T cell receptor (beta chain) was sequenced during a study of T-cell reconstitution after alpha-beta-depleted transplantation in children. Findings and limits, study-wide: Roughly two months post-transplant, alpha-beta T cells reportedly originated from several hundred graft clones that had expanded. Newly produced T cells mostly provided counts and TCRbeta diversity after one year, as hyperexpanded clones declined. The origin of high day-60 TCRbeta diversity in some patients lay in surviving recipient T cells and thymic progenitors.

Unique molecular identifiers were incorporated when the TCRbeta library was constructed. From the PCR reads, TCRdb called clonotypes with MiXCR, one entry per CDR3 protein. The table lists around 300,000 distinct CDR3 sequences, about 7.3% of them singletons. Trimming took 1 base from V and 3 from J, leaving 10 bases between them. The CDR3 has 15 amino acids. Germline V CDR1 and CDR2: KGHSH, LQKENI. In the case of this clonotype: The antigen is unknown.

This receptor was taken from a female patient aged 2-10 years who had a stem cell transplant for Fanconi anemia, so the T cells may come from the graft donor. The rearrangement uses TRBV18 and TRBJ1-5, with D uncertain. This material consisted of peripheral blood, taken 360 days after TCRalphabeta/CD19-depleted stem cell transplant. The CDR3 nucleotides are TGTGCCAGCTCACCACGGGGTTCCCCCAATCAGCCCCAGCATTTT. The encoded protein is CASSPRGSPNQPQHF.